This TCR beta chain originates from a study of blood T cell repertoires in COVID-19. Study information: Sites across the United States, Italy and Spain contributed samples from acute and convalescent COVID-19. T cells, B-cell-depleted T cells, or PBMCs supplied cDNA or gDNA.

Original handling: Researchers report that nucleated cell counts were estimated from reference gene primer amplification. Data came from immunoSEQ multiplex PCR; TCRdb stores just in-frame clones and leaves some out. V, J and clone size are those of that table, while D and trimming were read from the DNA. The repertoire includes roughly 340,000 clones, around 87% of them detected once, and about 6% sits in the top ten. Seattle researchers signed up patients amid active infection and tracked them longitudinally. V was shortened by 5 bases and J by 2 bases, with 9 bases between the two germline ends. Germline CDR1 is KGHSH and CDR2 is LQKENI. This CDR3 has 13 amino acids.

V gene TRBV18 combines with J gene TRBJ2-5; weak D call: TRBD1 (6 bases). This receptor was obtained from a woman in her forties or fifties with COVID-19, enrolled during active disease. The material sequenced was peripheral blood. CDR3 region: CASSTGQQETQYF. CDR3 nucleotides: TGTGCCAGCTCAACTGGACAGCAAGAGACCCAGTACTTC.